This T cell receptor (beta chain) came from a study of CD8 T cells in ankylosing spondylitis. Findings and limits, study-wide: Relatively rare in peripheral blood, disease-linked clones were also CD8+. In ankylosing spondylitis blood, a motif of seven to nine highly homologous TCR beta variants appeared characteristic.

With molecular barcodes, quantitative 5'-RACE was used to make the TCR beta libraries. TCRdb recomputed calls from the 5' RACE reads with MiXCR, one row per CDR3 protein. The data contain roughly 230,000 distinct CDR3 sequences, roughly a tenth of them singletons. Between the trimmed V and J ends, which lost 0 bases and 2 bases, there was a span of 15 bases. Per germline, CDR1 DFQATT and CDR2 SNEGSKA (reference sequence). The CDR3 runs 16 residues. Comment on this clonotype: What it binds is not known.

The TCR comes from a male donor with ankylosing spondylitis or in good health (not recorded which). The chain has TRBV20-1 and TRBJ2-3; perhaps D is TRBD1 or TRBD2 (5 bases each). The sequencing input was blood, either unsorted or a sorted T cell fraction (not recorded which). The chain's CDR3 is CSARDTGARTTDTQYF. The CDR3 region has the DNA TGCAGTGCTAGAGATACCGGGGCCCGGACCACAGATACGCAGTATTTT.